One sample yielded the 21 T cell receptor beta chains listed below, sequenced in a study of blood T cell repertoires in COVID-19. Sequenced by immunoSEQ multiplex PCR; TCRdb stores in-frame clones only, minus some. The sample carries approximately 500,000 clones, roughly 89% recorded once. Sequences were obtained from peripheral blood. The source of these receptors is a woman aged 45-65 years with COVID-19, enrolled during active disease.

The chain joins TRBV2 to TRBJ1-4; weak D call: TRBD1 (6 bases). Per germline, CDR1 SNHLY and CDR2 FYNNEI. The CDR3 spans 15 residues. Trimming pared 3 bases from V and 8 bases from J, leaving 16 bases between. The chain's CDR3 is CASSDRTEILEKLFF. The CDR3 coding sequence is TGTGCCAGCAGTGATAGGACAGAGATCCTCGAAAAACTGTTTTTT. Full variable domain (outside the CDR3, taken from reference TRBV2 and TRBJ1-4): EPEVTQTPSHQVTQMGQEVILRCVPISNHLYFYWYRQILGQKVEFLVSFYNNEISEKSEIFDDQFSVERPDGSNFTLKIRSTKLEDSAMYFCASSDRTEILEKLFFGSGTQLSVL.

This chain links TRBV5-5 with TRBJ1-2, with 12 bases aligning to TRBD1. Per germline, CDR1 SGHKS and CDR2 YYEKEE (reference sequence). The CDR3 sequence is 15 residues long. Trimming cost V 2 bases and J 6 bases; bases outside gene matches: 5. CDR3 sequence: CASSLMGQGADGYTF. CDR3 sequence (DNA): TGTGCCAGCAGCTTAATGGGACAGGGGGCGGATGGCTACACCTTC.

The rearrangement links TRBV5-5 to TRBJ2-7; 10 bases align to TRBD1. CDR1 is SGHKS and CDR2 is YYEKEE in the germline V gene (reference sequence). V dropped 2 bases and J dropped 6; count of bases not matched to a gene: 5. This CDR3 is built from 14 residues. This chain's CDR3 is CASSFYRDRGEQYF. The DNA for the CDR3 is TGTGCCAGCAGCTTTTACCGGGACAGGGGCGAGCAGTACTTC.

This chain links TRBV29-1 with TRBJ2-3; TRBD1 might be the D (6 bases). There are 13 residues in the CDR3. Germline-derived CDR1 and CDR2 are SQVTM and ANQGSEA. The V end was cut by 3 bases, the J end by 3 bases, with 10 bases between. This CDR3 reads CSVEQGWTDTQYF. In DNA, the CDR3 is TGCAGCGTTGAGCAGGGGTGGACAGATACGCAGTATTTT.

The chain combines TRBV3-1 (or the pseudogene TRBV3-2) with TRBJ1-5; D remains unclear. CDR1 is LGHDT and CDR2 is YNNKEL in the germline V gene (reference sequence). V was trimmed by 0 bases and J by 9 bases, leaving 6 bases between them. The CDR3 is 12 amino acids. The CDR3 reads CASSQDNRPQHF. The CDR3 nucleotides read TGTGCCAGCAGCCAAGATAACAGGCCCCAGCATTTT.

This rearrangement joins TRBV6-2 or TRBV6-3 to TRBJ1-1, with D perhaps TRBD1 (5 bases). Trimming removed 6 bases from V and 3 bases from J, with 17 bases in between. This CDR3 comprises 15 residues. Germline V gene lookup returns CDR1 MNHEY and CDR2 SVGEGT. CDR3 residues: CASSPRRGAHTEAFF. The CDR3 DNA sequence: TGTGCCAGCAGCCCTCGGAGGGGAGCCCACACTGAAGCTTTCTTT.

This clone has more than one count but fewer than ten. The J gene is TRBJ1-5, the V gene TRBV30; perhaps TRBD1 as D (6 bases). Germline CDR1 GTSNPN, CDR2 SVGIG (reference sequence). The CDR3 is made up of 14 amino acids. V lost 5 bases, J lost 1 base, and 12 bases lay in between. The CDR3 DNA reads TGTGCCTGGGGGGGAAGGGGGAGCAATCAGCCCCAGCATTTT. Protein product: CAWGGRGSNQPQHF.

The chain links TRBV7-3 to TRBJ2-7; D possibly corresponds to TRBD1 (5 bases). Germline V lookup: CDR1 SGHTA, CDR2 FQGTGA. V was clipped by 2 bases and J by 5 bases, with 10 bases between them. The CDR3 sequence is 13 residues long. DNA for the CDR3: TGTGCCAGCAGCTTAGGGGCAGCGAACGAGCAGTACTTC. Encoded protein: CASSLGAANEQYF.

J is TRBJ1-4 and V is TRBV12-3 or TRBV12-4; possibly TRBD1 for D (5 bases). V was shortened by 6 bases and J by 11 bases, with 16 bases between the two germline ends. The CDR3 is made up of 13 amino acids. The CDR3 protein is CASSPAEGRKLFF. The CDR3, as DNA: TGTGCCAGCAGCCCGGCGGAGGGGCGGAAACTGTTTTTT.

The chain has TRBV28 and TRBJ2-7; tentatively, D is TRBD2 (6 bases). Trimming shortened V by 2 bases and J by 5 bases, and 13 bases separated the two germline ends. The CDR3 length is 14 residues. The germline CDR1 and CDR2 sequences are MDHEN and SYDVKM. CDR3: CASSLSRRDHEQYF. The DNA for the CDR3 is TGTGCCAGCAGTTTAAGTAGGAGGGATCACGAGCAGTACTTC.

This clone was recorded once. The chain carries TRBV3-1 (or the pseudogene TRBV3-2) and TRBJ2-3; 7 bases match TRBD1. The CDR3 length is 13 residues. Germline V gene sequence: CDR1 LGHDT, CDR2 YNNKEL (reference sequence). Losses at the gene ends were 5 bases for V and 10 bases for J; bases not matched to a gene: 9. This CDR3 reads CASSNRTGVAQYF. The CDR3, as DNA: TGTGCCAGCAGCAATCGAACAGGGGTTGCGCAGTATTTT.

The CDR3 here is CAWRKAGLSGANVLTF. The CDR3 nucleotides read TGTGCCTGGAGGAAAGCGGGCCTCTCTGGGGCCAACGTCCTGACTTTC. J is TRBJ2-6 and V is TRBV30; a possible D gene is TRBD2 (6 bases). The ends were cut back, 3 bases at V and 0 bases at J, with 12 bases in the middle. Germline V gene sequence: CDR1 GTSNPN, CDR2 SVGIG (reference sequence). This CDR3 contains 16 residues.

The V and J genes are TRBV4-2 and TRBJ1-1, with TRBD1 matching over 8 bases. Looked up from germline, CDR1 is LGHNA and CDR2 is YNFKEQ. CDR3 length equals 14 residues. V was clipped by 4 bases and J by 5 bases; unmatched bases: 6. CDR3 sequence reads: CASSPTGGRTEAFF. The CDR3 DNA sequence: TGTGCCAGCAGCCCTACAGGGGGGCGGACTGAAGCTTTCTTT.

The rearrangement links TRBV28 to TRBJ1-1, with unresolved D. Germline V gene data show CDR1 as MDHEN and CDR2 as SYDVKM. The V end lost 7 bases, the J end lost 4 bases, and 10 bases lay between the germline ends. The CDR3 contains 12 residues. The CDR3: CASKQAFTEAFF. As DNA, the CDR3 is TGTGCCAGCAAGCAGGCCTTCACTGAAGCTTTCTTT. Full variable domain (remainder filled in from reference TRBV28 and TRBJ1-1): DVKVTQSSRYLVKRTGEKVFLECVQDMDHENMFWYRQDPGLGLRLIYFSYDVKMKEKGDIPEGYSVSREKKERFSLILESASTNQTSMYLCASKQAFTEAFFGQGTRLTVV.

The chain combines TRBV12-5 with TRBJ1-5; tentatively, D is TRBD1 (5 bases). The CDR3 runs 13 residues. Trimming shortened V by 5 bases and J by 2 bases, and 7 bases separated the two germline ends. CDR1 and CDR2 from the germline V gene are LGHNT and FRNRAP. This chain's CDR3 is CASGTRGNQPQHF. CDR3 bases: TGTGCTAGTGGTACCAGGGGCAATCAGCCCCAGCATTTT.

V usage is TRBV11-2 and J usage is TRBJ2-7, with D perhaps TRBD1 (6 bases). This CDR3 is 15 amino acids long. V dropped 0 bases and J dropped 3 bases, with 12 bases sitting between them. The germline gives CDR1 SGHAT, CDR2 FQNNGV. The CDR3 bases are TGTGCCAGCAGCTTAGATTCGGACAGCCTCTACGAGCAGTACTTC. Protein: CASSLDSDSLYEQYF.

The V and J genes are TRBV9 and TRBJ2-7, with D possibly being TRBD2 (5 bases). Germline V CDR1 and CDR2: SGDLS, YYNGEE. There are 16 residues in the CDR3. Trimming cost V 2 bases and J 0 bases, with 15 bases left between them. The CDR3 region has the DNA TGTGCCAGCAGCGTGGGATCGGGGTCTAGCTCCTACGAGCAGTACTTC. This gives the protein CASSVGSGSSSYEQYF.

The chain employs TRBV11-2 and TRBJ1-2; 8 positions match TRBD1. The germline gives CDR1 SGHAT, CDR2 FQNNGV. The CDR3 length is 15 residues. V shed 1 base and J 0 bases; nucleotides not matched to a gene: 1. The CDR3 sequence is CASSLARGPNYGYTF. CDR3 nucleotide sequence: TGTGCCAGCAGCTTAGCCAGGGGGCCTAACTATGGCTACACCTTC.

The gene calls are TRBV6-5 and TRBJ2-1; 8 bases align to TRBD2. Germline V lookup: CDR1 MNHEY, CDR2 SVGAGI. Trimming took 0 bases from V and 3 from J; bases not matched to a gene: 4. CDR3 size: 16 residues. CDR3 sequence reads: CASSYSEAGVYNEQFF. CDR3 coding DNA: TGTGCCAGCAGTTACTCGGAAGCGGGGGTCTACAATGAGCAGTTCTTC.

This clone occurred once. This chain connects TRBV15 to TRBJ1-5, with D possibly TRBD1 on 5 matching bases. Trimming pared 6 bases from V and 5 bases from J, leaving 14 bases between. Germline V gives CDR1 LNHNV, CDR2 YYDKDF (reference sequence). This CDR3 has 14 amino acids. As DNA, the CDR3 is TGTGCCACCAGGAGGGGAGGTGATTATCAGCCCCAGCATTTT. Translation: CATRRGGDYQPQHF. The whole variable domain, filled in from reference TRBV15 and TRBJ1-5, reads DAMVIQNPRYQVTQFGKPVTLSCSQTLNHNVMYWYQQKSSQAPKLLFHYYDKDFNNEADTPDNFQSRRPNTSFCFLDIRSPGLGDTAMYLCATRRGGDYQPQHFGDGTRLSIL.

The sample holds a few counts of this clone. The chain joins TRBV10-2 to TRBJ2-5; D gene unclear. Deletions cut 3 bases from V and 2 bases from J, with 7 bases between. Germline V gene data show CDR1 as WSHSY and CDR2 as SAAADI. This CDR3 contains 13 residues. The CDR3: CASSEIIQETQYF. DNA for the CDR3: TGCGCCAGCAGTGAAATAATACAAGAGACCCAGTACTTC.